The 14 T cell receptor beta chains reported below all come from one sample, sequenced in a study of blood T cell repertoires in COVID-19. The protocol was immunoSEQ multiplex PCR, while the TCRdb copy is restricted to in-frame clones and leaves out a portion. This sample has 150,000 to 200,000 clones, with about 86% found just once. The sample consisted of peripheral blood. Source of these receptors: a woman in her sixties or seventies with COVID-19, enrolled during active disease.

The V gene is TRBV9, the J gene TRBJ2-1; 7 positions agree with TRBD1. J gave up 4 bases and V 2 bases, and 6 bases lay outside the gene matches. This CDR3 is built from 15 residues. Per germline, CDR1 SGDLS and CDR2 YYNGEE. The CDR3: CASSVSGTVYNEQFF. In DNA form, the CDR3 reads TGTGCCAGCAGCGTCTCCGGGACAGTGTACAATGAGCAGTTCTTC.

This clone occurred once. The gene calls are TRBV4-2 and TRBJ2-5, with 11 bases aligning to TRBD2. Germline assignment: CDR1 LGHNA and CDR2 YNFKEQ. V lost 4 bases to trimming and J lost 5 bases; unmatched junction nucleotides: 12. CDR3 length: 17 amino acids. CDR3 region: CASSRETSGALGETQYF. In DNA form, the CDR3 reads TGTGCCAGCAGCCGCGAGACTAGCGGGGCCCTGGGGGAGACCCAGTACTTC.

Only a few counts were recorded for this clone. The chain carries TRBV28 and TRBJ1-1; a weak D match, TRBD1 (6 bases). Germline CDR1 is MDHEN and CDR2 is SYDVKM. The CDR3 extends over 13 amino acids. V lost 3 bases, J lost 5 bases, and 10 bases lay in between. DNA of the CDR3: TGTGCCAGCAGTTTCAGGGGTTGGACTGAAGCTTTCTTT. Residues: CASSFRGWTEAFF.

This rearrangement joins TRBV30 to TRBJ1-2; no definite D call. V was shortened by 0 bases and J by 3 bases, with 17 bases between the two germline ends. This CDR3 comprises 16 residues. Germline V gene lookup returns CDR1 GTSNPN and CDR2 SVGIG (reference sequence). The chain's CDR3 is CAWSVKSLTTDYGYTF. In DNA, the CDR3 is TGTGCCTGGAGTGTAAAGTCCCTTACTACGGACTATGGCTACACCTTC.

A single count supports this clone. CDR3 in amino acids: CSVESGGDEQYF. CDR3 coding DNA: TGCAGCGTTGAAAGCGGGGGCGACGAGCAGTACTTC. This chain joins TRBV29-1 and TRBJ2-7; 8 bases agree with TRBD2. Germline V gives CDR1 SQVTM, CDR2 ANQGSEA. The junction had 2 bases not matched to a gene; V was cut back by 2 bases and J by 5 bases. The CDR3 is made up of 12 amino acids.

The chain couples TRBV11-2 to TRBJ2-3; the match to TRBD2 covers 8 bases. CDR3 size: 16 residues. The junction had 7 bases not matched to a gene; V was cut back by 0 bases and J by 5 bases. The V gene's germline CDR1 is SGHAT and CDR2 FQNNGV. The CDR3 nucleotides are TGTGCCAGCAGCTTAGATACGCGGGGGGCAGGAGATACGCAGTATTTT. Its protein is CASSLDTRGAGDTQYF.

The rearrangement links TRBV28 to TRBJ2-7; 8 nucleotides match TRBD2. V was pared by 7 bases and J by 2 bases, with 13 bases of the junction left unmatched. The CDR3 has 16 amino acids. The V gene's germline CDR1 is MDHEN and CDR2 SYDVKM. DNA of the CDR3: TGTGCCAGCACCAACCCGGGACCCGGGAGGGCCTACGAGCAGTACTTC. Translating it yields CASTNPGPGRAYEQYF.

This chain uses TRBV15 with TRBJ2-7; D uncertain. CDR3 length: 14 amino acids. V lost 2 bases to trimming and J lost 0 bases, with 8 bases between them. Germline CDR1 is LNHNV and CDR2 is YYDKDF (reference sequence). CDR3 protein: CATSRQASSYEQYF. The CDR3 region has the DNA TGTGCCACCAGCAGACAGGCAAGCTCCTACGAGCAGTACTTC.

The chain carries TRBV7-2 and TRBJ2-3, with TRBD2 matching over 7 bases. With 1 base clipped from V and 5 bases from J, the junction kept 3 bases outside the gene matches. CDR1 and CDR2 from the germline V gene are SGHTA and FQGNSA. The CDR3 loop spans 14 amino acids. The DNA for the CDR3 is TGTGCCAGCAGCTTAGACGGGGGGAAAGATACGCAGTATTTT. This sequence encodes CASSLDGGKDTQYF.

The chain uses TRBV28 and TRBJ1-1; D perhaps matches TRBD1 (5 bases). Deletions cut 4 bases from V and 1 base from J, with 7 bases between. This CDR3 contains 13 residues. Germline CDR1 reads MDHEN; CDR2 reads SYDVKM. For the CDR3, the DNA is TGTGCCAGCAGTTCGACAGCGAACACTGAAGCTTTCTTT. Protein sequence: CASSSTANTEAFF.

This sequence joins TRBV6-5 and TRBJ1-2, with D possibly matching TRBD1 (6 bases). The CDR3 is made up of 14 amino acids. The V end lost 7 bases, the J end lost 7 bases, and 19 bases lay between the germline ends. CDR1 MNHEY and CDR2 SVGAGI come from the germline V gene. The CDR3 DNA sequence: TGTGCCAGCACCCCAGGGGTGGACAGAGGTGGCTACACCTTC. Translation: CASTPGVDRGGYTF.

This clone was observed a few times. This chain uses TRBV5-1 with TRBJ1-1; maybe TRBD1 (5 bases). V lost 4 bases and J lost 0, with 13 bases in between. The CDR3 is 15 amino acids. Germline V lookup: CDR1 SGHRS, CDR2 YFSETQ. The CDR3 DNA reads TGCGCCAGCAGCGTGTCAGGAGGGGTGAACACTGAAGCTTTCTTT. This gives the protein CASSVSGGVNTEAFF.

In this sample, this clone turned up once. This chain connects TRBV9 to TRBJ2-6, with TRBD2 as a possible D gene (5 bases). Germline-derived CDR1 and CDR2 are SGDLS and YYNGEE. The CDR3 covers 15 residues. Trimming stripped 4 bases from V and 1 base from J, with 9 bases between. CDR3 sequence reads: CASSKGGSGANVLTF. The CDR3 nucleotides read TGTGCCAGCAGCAAAGGCGGGTCTGGGGCCAACGTCCTGACTTTC.

The J gene is TRBJ2-3, the V gene TRBV25-1, with 9 bases fitting TRBD2. The germline gives CDR1 MGHDK, CDR2 SYGVNS. This CDR3 contains 16 residues. With 4 bases clipped from V and 4 bases from J, the junction kept 9 bases outside the gene matches. The CDR3 loop is CASSAHSAGGSDTQYF. The CDR3 DNA is TGTGCCAGCAGTGCCCATTCAGCGGGGGGATCAGATACGCAGTATTTT.